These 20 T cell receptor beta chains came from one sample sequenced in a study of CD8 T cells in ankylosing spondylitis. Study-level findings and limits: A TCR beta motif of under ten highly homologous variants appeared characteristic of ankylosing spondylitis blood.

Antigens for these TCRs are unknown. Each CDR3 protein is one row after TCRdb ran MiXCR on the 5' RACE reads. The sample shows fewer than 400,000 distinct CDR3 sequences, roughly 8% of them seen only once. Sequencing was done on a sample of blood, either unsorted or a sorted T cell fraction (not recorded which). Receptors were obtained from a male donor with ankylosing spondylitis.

CDR3 nucleotide sequence: TGCAGCGCCTCGACCGGGGGAGCGACTGAAGCTTTCTTT. It codes for CSASTGGATEAFF. The chain joins TRBV29-1 to TRBJ1-1, with D possibly TRBD1 on 5 matching bases. The V end lost 7 bases, the J end lost 5 bases, and 17 bases lay between the germline ends. Germline-derived CDR1 and CDR2 are SQVTM and ANQGSEA. CDR3 length: 13 amino acids.

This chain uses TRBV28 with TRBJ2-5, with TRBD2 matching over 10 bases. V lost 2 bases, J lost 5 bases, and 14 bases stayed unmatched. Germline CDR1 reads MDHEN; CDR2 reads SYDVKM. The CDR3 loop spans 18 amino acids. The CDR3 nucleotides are TGTGCCAGCAGTTTAGTGCTAGCGGGAGTTTCACTTGAGGAGACCCAGTACTTC. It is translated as CASSLVLAGVSLEETQYF.

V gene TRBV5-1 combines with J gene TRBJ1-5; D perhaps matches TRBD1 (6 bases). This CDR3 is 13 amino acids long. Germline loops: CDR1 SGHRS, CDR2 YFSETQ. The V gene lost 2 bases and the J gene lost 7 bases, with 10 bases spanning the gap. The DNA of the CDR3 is TGCGCCAGCAGCTTCGGGGGCGGACAGCCCCAGCATTTT. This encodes CASSFGGGQPQHF.

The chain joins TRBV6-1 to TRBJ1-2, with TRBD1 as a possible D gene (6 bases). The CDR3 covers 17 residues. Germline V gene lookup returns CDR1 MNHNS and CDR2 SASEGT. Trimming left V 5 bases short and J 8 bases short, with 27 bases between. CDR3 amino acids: CASSRDARTARSGGYTF. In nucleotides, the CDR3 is TGTGCCAGCAGTCGAGACGCGCGGACAGCACGTAGCGGAGGCTACACCTTC.

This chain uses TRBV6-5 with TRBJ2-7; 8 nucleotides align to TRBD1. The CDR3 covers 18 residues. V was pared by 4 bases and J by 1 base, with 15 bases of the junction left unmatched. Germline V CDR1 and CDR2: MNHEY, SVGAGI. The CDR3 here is CASSSRQGRIKISYEQYF. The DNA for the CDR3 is TGTGCCAGCAGTTCCCGACAGGGGAGGATAAAAATTTCCTACGAGCAGTACTTC.

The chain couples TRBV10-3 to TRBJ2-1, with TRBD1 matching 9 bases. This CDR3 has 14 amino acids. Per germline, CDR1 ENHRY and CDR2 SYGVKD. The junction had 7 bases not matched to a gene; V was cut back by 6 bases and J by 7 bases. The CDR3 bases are TGTGCCATCAGCCCGGGACAGGGTTGGAATGAGCAGTTCTTC. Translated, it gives CAISPGQGWNEQFF.

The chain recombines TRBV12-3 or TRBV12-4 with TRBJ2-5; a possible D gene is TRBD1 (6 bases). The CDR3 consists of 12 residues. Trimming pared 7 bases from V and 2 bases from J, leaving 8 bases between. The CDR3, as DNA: TGTGCCAGCACTGGACAGCAAGAGACCCAGTACTTC. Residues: CASTGQQETQYF.

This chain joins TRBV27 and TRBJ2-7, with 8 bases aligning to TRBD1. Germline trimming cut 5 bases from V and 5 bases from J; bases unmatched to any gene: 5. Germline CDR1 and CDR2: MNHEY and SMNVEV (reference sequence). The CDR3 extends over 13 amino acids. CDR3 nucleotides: TGTGCCAGCAGTCACCGGACAGGGAACGAGCAGTACTTC. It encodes CASSHRTGNEQYF.

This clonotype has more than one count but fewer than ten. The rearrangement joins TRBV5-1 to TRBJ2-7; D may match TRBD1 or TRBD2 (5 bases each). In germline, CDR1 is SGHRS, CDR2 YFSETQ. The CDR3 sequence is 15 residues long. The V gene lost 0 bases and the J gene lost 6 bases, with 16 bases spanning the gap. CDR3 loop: CASSLVSAEGREQYF. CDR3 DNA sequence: TGCGCCAGCAGCTTGGTATCGGCTGAGGGGCGCGAGCAGTACTTC.

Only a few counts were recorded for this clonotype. CDR3 sequence (DNA): TGCGCCAGCACATTAGCGGGAGGGCCCTACGAGCAGTACTTC. It translates to CASTLAGGPYEQYF. This chain links TRBV5-1 with TRBJ2-7; 11 bases line up with TRBD2. The CDR3 consists of 14 residues. The ends lost 6 bases at V and 2 bases at J; junction bases unmatched: 4. Germline CDR1 SGHRS, CDR2 YFSETQ.

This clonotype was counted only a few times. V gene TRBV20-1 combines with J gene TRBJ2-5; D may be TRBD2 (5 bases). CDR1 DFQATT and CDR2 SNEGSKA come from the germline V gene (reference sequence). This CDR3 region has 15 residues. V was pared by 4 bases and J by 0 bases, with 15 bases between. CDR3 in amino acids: CSATDSPLYQETQYF. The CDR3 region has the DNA TGCAGTGCTACGGACTCCCCTTTGTACCAAGAGACCCAGTACTTC.

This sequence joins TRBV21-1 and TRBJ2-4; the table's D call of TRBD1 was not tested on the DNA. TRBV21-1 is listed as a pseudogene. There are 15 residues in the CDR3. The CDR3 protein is CASSKTGTGSSIQYF. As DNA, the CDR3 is TGTGCCAGCAGCAAAACCGGGACAGGTTCATCCATTCAGTACTTC.

The CDR3 is CASSLDGQVSTDTQYF. The CDR3 DNA reads TGTGCCAGCAGCTTAGATGGCCAGGTCAGCACAGATACGCAGTATTTT. This chain links TRBV7-2 with TRBJ2-3; D is uncertain. This CDR3 is built from 16 residues. CDR1 and CDR2 from the germline V gene are SGHTA and FQGNSA. Between the trimmed V and J ends, which lost 1 base and 0 bases, there was a span of 11 bases.

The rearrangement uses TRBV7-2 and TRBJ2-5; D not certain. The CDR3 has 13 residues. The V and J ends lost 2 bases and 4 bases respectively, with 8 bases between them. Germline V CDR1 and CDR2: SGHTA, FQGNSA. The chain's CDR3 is CASSLLRLETQYF. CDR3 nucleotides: TGTGCCAGCAGCTTACTTCGACTAGAGACCCAGTACTTC.

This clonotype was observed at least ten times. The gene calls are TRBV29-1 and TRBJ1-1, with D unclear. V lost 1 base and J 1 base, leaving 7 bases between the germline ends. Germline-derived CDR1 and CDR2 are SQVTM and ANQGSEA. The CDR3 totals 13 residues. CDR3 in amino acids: CSVEVGGNTEAFF. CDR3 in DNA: TGCAGCGTTGAAGTGGGAGGGAACACTGAAGCTTTCTTT.

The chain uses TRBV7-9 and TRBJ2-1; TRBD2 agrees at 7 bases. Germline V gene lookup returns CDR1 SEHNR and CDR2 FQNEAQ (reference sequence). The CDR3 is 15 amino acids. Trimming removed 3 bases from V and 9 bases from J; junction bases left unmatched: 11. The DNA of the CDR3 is TGTGCCAGCAGCTTCGCGGGAGTCGCCTACCGTGAGCAGTTCTTC. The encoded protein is CASSFAGVAYREQFF.

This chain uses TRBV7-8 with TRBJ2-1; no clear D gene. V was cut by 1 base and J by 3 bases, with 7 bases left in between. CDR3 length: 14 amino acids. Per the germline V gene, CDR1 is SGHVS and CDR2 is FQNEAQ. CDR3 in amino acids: CASSLDHNYNEQFF. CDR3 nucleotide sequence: TGTGCCAGCAGCTTAGATCACAACTACAATGAGCAGTTCTTC.

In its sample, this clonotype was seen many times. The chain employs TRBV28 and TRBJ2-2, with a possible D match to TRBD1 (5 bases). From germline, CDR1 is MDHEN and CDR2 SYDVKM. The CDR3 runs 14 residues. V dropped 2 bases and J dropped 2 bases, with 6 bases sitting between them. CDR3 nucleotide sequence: TGTGCCAGCAGTTTACAGGGCAACACCGGGGAGCTGTTTTTT. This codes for CASSLQGNTGELFF.

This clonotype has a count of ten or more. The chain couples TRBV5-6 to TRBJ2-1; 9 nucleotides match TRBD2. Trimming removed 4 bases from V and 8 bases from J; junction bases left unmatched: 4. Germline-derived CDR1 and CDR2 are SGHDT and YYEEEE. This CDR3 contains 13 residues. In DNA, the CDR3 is TGTGCCAGCAGCACCGGGACTAGCCATGAGCAGTTCTTC. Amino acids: CASSTGTSHEQFF.

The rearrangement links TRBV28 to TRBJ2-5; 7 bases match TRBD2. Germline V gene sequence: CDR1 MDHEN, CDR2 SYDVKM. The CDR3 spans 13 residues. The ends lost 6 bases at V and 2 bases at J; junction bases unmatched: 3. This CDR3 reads CASSTSVQETQYF. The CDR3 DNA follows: TGTGCCAGCAGCACTAGCGTACAAGAGACCCAGTACTTC.